The 8 T cell receptor beta chains in this list originate from one sample, sequenced in a study of T cell responses to AZD1222 COVID-19 vaccine. The repertoire was sequenced with immunoSEQ multiplex PCR; TCRdb's copy has only in-frame clones and lacks some. Of more than 150,000 clones listed, around 92% are singletons. Sequences were derived from peripheral blood, sampled on day 0 of AZD1222 vaccination. Source of these receptors: an adult in good health.

This chain uses TRBV5-4 with TRBJ2-2; D is unclear. Germline CDR1 is SGHNT and CDR2 is YYREEE (reference sequence). This CDR3 has 12 amino acids. Trimming took 4 bases from V and 5 from J, leaving 6 bases between them. The CDR3 spells CASSPYTGELFF. In DNA, the CDR3 is TGTGCCAGCAGCCCGTATACCGGGGAGCTGTTTTTT.

On this clone: This sample includes further DNA sequences coding for the same CDR3. The chain links TRBV9 to TRBJ1-6, with D possibly matching TRBD1 (5 bases). The CDR3 has 14 residues. Trimming removed 0 bases at V and 7 bases at J, with 8 bases between. Germline V gene lookup returns CDR1 SGDLS and CDR2 YYNGEE. The CDR3 loop reads CASSVGGGNSPLHF. Here the CDR3 DNA reads TGTGCCAGCAGCGTAGGGGGGGGAAATTCACCCCTCCACTTT.

As for this clone: The junction shows a germline mismatch at one end, possibly a read error. The chain has TRBV28 and TRBJ1-1; D ambiguous. Germline V gene lookup returns CDR1 MDHEN and CDR2 SYDVKM. CDR3 length: 13 amino acids. In DNA form, the CDR3 reads TGTGCCAGCAGCCAACAAGGGTCCACTGAAGCTTCCTTT. Its translation: CASSQQGSTEASF. Filled out from reference TRBV28 and TRBJ1-1, the complete variable domain reads DVKVTQSSRYLVKRTGEKVFLECVQDMDHENMFWYRQDPGLGLRLIYFSYDVKMKEKGDIPEGYSVSREKKERFSLILESASTNQTSMYLCASSQQGSTEASFGQGTRLTVV.

The chain has TRBV6-5 and TRBJ1-2; D may be TRBD1 (6 bases). The V gene lost 6 bases and the J gene lost 3 bases, with 14 bases spanning the gap. The CDR3 length is 14 residues. Looked up from germline, CDR1 is MNHEY and CDR2 is SVGAGI. CDR3 coding DNA: TGTGCCAGCAGGAACTTGGACAGTCACTATGGCTACACCTTC. This sequence encodes CASRNLDSHYGYTF.

J is TRBJ1-6 and V is TRBV7-8; D unresolved. The CDR3 runs to 14 residues. CDR1 and CDR2 from the germline V gene are SGHVS and FQNEAQ. Deletions cut 1 base from V and 7 bases from J, with 8 bases between. CDR3 protein: CASSLGSVNSPLHF. CDR3 coding DNA: TGTGCCAGCAGCTTAGGGTCCGTCAATTCACCCCTCCACTTT.

The chain is built from TRBV28 and TRBJ1-5; no clear D. The CDR3 spans 15 residues. V was cut by 3 bases and J by 0 bases, with 9 bases left in between. Germline CDR1 reads MDHEN; CDR2 reads SYDVKM. The CDR3 DNA follows: TGTGCCAGCAGTTTTAGCAGAAATAGCAATCAGCCCCAGCATTTT. As protein: CASSFSRNSNQPQHF.

This clone is a singleton in its sample. The chain links TRBV13 to TRBJ1-1; 7 bases map to TRBD1. Losses at the gene ends were 0 bases for V and 8 bases for J; bases not matched to a gene: 0. The germline V gene encodes CDR1 PRHDT and CDR2 FYEKMQ (reference sequence). The CDR3 extends over 12 amino acids. The CDR3 nucleotides read TGTGCCAGCAGCTTAGGGGACAGGGAAGCTTTCTTT. This translates into CASSLGDREAFF.

This chain links TRBV29-1 with TRBJ2-1; tentative D call: TRBD1 (7 bases). Germline CDR1 SQVTM, CDR2 ANQGSEA. The V end lost 7 bases, the J end lost 7 bases, and 14 bases lay between the germline ends. The CDR3 loop spans 12 amino acids. CDR3 in amino acids: CSASEGANEQFF. For the CDR3, the DNA is TGCAGCGCCTCGGAGGGGGCTAATGAGCAGTTCTTC.